The 6 T cell receptor beta chains below come from one sample, sequenced in a study of blood T cells in healthy people across ages. Through a sample-barcoded 5' primer and a J-beta primer mix, a second PCR was run for roughly 6 to 11 cycles. MiXCR, applied by TCRdb to the 5' RACE reads, yields one record per CDR3 protein. This sample yields some 860,000 distinct CDR3 sequences, of which 56% are seen a single time; 25% to 30% belongs to the top ten. Sequencing used blood. Receptor source: a man aged 35-49 years in good health.

This clonotype was counted a few times. The chain has TRBV27 and TRBJ2-7; no firm D call. Deletions cut 5 bases from V and 0 bases from J, with 5 bases between. Per the germline V gene, CDR1 is MNHEY and CDR2 is SMNVEV (reference sequence). The CDR3 contains 12 residues. CDR3 region: CASSKPSYEQYF. As DNA, the CDR3 is TGTGCCAGCAGTAAACCCTCCTACGAGCAGTACTTC.

This clonotype has just a few counts. The rearrangement uses TRBV4-3 and TRBJ2-7; 8 bases align to TRBD2. After removal of 1 base from V and 2 bases from J, the junction contained 4 bases not matched to a gene. Germline lookup yields CDR1 LGHNA and CDR2 YSLEER. The length of the CDR3 is 15 residues. In nucleotides, the CDR3 is TGCGCCAGCAGCCAAGGCTACGGGAGGGCCTACGAGCAGTACTTC. This sequence encodes CASSQGYGRAYEQYF.

The chain employs TRBV4-3 and TRBJ2-3; D gene unclear. Looked up from germline, CDR1 is LGHNA and CDR2 is YSLEER. The CDR3 loop spans 14 amino acids. Trimming took off 0 bases at V and 14 bases at J, with 18 bases between the two ends. The CDR3 DNA is TGCGCCAGCAGCCAAGATCTCTTAGGCTCCCTGGGGTATTTT. Translation: CASSQDLLGSLGYF.

The chain has TRBV28 and TRBJ2-7; unclear D gene. The CDR3 runs 15 residues. Germline V gene data show CDR1 as MDHEN and CDR2 as SYDVKM. V shed 8 bases and J shed 3 bases, with 20 bases lying between them. DNA of the CDR3: TGTGCCAGCTCTCATTTCGGTCGGTCGGGCTACGAGCAGTACTTC. This sequence encodes CASSHFGRSGYEQYF. Full variable domain (missing parts from reference TRBV28 and TRBJ2-7): DVKVTQSSRYLVKRTGEKVFLECVQDMDHENMFWYRQDPGLGLRLIYFSYDVKMKEKGDIPEGYSVSREKKERFSLILESASTNQTSMYLCASSHFGRSGYEQYFGPGTRLTVT.

The chain carries TRBV6-6 and TRBJ2-7, with D tentatively TRBD1 or TRBD2 (5 bases each). In germline, CDR1 is MNHNY, CDR2 SVGAGI (reference sequence). Trimming took 1 base from V and 0 from J, leaving 13 bases between them. The CDR3 loop spans 16 amino acids. The CDR3 sequence: CASSYFTGTVSYEQYF. DNA of the CDR3: TGTGCCAGCAGTTACTTTACCGGGACGGTCTCCTACGAGCAGTACTTC.

This rearrangement joins TRBV29-1 to TRBJ1-2; the D is unclear. The germline V gene encodes CDR1 SQVTM and CDR2 ANQGSEA. The CDR3 loop spans 14 amino acids. Trimming shortened V by 3 bases and J by 7 bases, and 18 bases separated the two germline ends. The CDR3: CSVERRQDLGGYTF. The CDR3 DNA reads as TGCAGCGTTGAGAGAAGGCAGGACCTAGGTGGCTACACCTTC.